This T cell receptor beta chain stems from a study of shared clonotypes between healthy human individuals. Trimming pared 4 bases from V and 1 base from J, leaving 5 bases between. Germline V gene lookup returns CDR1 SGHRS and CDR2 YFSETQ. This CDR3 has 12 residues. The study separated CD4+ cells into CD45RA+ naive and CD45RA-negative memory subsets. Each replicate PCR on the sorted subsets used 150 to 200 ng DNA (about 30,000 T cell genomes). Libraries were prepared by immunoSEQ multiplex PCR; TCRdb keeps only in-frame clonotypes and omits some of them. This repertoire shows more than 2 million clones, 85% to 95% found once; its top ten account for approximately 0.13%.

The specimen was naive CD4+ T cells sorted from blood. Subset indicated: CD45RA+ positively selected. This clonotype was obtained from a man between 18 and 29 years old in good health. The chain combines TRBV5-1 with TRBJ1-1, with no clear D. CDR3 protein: CASSRTNTEAFF. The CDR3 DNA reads TGCGCCAGCAGCCGGACGAACACTGAAGCTTTCTTT.